This T cell receptor (beta chain) originates from a study of shared clonotypes between healthy human individuals. Study background: A few men and a couple of women, aged 18 to 49, were donors. Whole-study findings and limits: It was the few donors that limited the genetic and exposure-history diversity represented. Investigators expected sequencing depth to affect clonotype sharing among donors.

With regard to this clone: Its antigen is unknown.

Unsorted PBMCs provided DNA that was sequenced on ten immunoSEQ deep assay plates. Method: immunoSEQ multiplex PCR; TCRdb's copy keeps in-frame clones and lacks some. The sample shows about 510,000 clones, roughly 78% of them seen only once. With 8 bases removed from V and 0 bases from J, the gap between germline ends came to 8 bases. Per the germline V gene, CDR1 is SGHNT and CDR2 is YENEEA. The CDR3 is made up of 13 amino acids. The chain combines TRBV11-3 with TRBJ1-3; D is unresolved. The receptor was derived from a woman between 35 and 50 years old in good health. Some clones in this sample may be carry-over from other donors' samples. The sequenced sample was PBMCs. This CDR3 reads CASSGSSGNTIYF. In DNA form, the CDR3 reads TGTGCCAGCTCGGGGTCCTCTGGAAACACCATATATTTT.